This T cell receptor beta chain was sequenced during a study of T cells after yellow fever vaccination. Study conclusions and caveats: A weaker secondary response peaked on day 5, the primary on day 15.

V shed 6 bases, J shed 7 bases, and the junction held 12 bases outside the gene matches. This CDR3 spans 14 amino acids. Germline CDR1 is DFQATT and CDR2 is SNEGSKA (reference sequence). This clonotype was recorded many times. Antigen specificity is unknown. Each CDR3 protein gets one entry after TCRdb re-called the 5' RACE reads with MiXCR. The table includes some 110,000 distinct CDR3 sequences, about 7% detected once. The source of this sequence is a man in his late teens or twenties who received the YFV17D yellow fever vaccine. V gene TRBV20-1 combines with J gene TRBJ1-5, with TRBD1 matching over 7 bases. The source material was CD4+ T cells sorted from PBMCs, sampled more than 8 days after the first yellow fever vaccination. The CDR3 loop is CSAPDPRGGQPQHF. The CDR3 DNA is TGCAGTGCCCCCGATCCCAGGGGGGGACAGCCCCAGCATTTT.